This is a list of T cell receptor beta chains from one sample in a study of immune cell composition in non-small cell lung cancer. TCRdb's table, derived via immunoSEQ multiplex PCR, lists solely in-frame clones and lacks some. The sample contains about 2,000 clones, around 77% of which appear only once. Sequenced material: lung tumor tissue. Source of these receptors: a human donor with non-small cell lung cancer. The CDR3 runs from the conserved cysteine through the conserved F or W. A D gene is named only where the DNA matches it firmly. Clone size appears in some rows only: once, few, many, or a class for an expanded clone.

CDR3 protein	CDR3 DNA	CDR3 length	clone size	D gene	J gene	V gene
CASSLPPPGELFF	TGTGCCAGCAGTTTACCCCCTCCCGGGGAGCTGTTTTTT	13	NA	NA	TRBJ2-2	TRBV28
CASSRNEQFF	TGTGCCAGCAGTCGCAATGAGCAGTTCTTC	10	NA	NA	TRBJ2-1	TRBV7-8
CASSYSTSGRSSYEQYF	TGTGCCAGCAGTTATTCCACCTCGGGTCGCAGCTCCTACGAGCAGTACTTC	17	NA	NA	TRBJ2-7	TRBV6-9
CASSLTGTGNGYTF	TGCGCCAGCAGCTTAACCGGGACAGGCAATGGCTACACCTTC	14	NA	TRBD1	TRBJ1-2	TRBV5-1
CASSLGLQGLATDTQYF	TGTGCCAGCAGCTTAGGACTCCAGGGGCTCGCCACAGATACGCAGTATTTT	17	NA	NA	TRBJ2-3	TRBV7-9
CASSSGGLSTDTQYF	TGTGCCAGCAGCTCAGGGGGCCTAAGCACAGATACGCAGTATTTT	15	NA	TRBD1	TRBJ2-3	TRBV7-9
CASSLVIRDTTNYGYTF	TGTGCCAGCAGCTTAGTGATCCGGGACACGACTAACTATGGCTACACCTTC	17	few	NA	TRBJ1-2	TRBV7-8
CASSKMGGFNIQYF	TGTGCCAGCAGCAAAATGGGAGGGTTTAACATTCAGTACTTC	14	NA	TRBD2	TRBJ2-4	TRBV5-6
CASRGGWGNQPQHF	TGTGCCAGCAGAGGCGGGTGGGGCAATCAGCCCCAGCATTTT	14	NA	NA	TRBJ1-5	TRBV6-5
CASSSTLQSPLHF	TGTGCCAGCAGTAGTACCCTACAGTCACCCCTCCACTTT	13	large	NA	TRBJ1-6	TRBV6-4
CASSLDRGIEQYF	TGTGCCAGCAGTTTAGACAGGGGGATCGAGCAGTACTTC	13	few	TRBD1	TRBJ2-7	TRBV28
CASTTPASTDTQYF	TGTGCCAGCACTACTCCTGCTAGCACAGATACGCAGTATTTT	14	NA	NA	TRBJ2-3	TRBV7-9
CASSKGTGASYEQYF	TGTGCCAGTAGTAAGGGGACAGGCGCTTCCTACGAGCAGTACTTC	15	NA	TRBD1	TRBJ2-7	TRBV19
CASSKGTSGRRSEQFF	TGCGCCAGCAGCAAAGGGACTAGCGGGAGGCGGAGTGAGCAGTTCTTC	16	NA	TRBD2	TRBJ2-1	TRBV5-1
CASSYGQGRYEQYF	TGTGCCAGCAGTTACGGACAGGGACGGTACGAGCAGTACTTC	14	NA	TRBD1	TRBJ2-7	TRBV6-6
CASSSQTANNEQFF	TGTGCCAGCAGCTCCCAGACAGCTAACAATGAGCAGTTCTTC	14	NA	NA	TRBJ2-1	TRBV7-3
CASSLGASTYEQYF	TGTGCCAGCAGCTTAGGCGCATCTACCTACGAGCAGTACTTC	14	once	NA	TRBJ2-7	TRBV7-2
CASSAIIAGGYEQYF	TGTGCCAGCAGTGCTATCATAGCGGGGGGATACGAGCAGTACTTC	15	NA	TRBD2	TRBJ2-7	TRBV2
CASSMTGHQPQHF	TGTGCCAGTAGTATGACAGGGCACCAGCCCCAGCATTTT	13	NA	TRBD1	TRBJ1-5	TRBV19
CASSIGGTDYGYTF	TGTGCCAGTAGTATTGGAGGGACGGACTATGGCTACACCTTC	14	NA	NA	TRBJ1-2	TRBV19
CASRWVSDEQFF	TGCGCCAGCCGCTGGGTCAGCGATGAGCAGTTCTTC	12	NA	NA	TRBJ2-1	TRBV5-1
CASSPGQGGEKLFF	TGTGCCAGCTCACCGGGACAGGGCGGCGAAAAACTGTTTTTT	14	NA	TRBD1	TRBJ1-4	TRBV18
CASTSTLPGGYGYTF	TGTGCCAGCACCTCAACCCTTCCGGGGGGCTATGGCTACACCTTC	15	NA	NA	TRBJ1-2	TRBV28
CASSPVGTGLGEQYF	TGTGCCAGCAGCCCCGTCGGGACAGGGTTGGGAGAGCAGTACTTC	15	NA	TRBD1	TRBJ2-7	TRBV28
CASRSGQAYEQYF	TGTGCCAGCAGGTCCGGACAGGCGTACGAGCAGTACTTC	13	NA	TRBD1	TRBJ2-7	TRBV28
CASSLTGGRRGEQYF	TGTGCCAGCAGTTTAACGGGGGGTCGACGCGGCGAGCAGTACTTC	15	NA	TRBD2	TRBJ2-7	TRBV28
CASMRGEGSQYF	TGTGCCAGCATGCGAGGAGAGGGTTCGCAGTATTTT	12	NA	NA	TRBJ2-3	TRBV6-6
CASTANYGYTF	TGTGCCAGTACAGCTAACTATGGCTACACCTTC	11	NA	NA	TRBJ1-2	TRBV6-6
CASSYGGVGNQPQHF	TGTGCCAGCAGTTATGGGGGGGTAGGCAATCAGCCCCAGCATTTT	15	NA	NA	TRBJ1-5	TRBV28
CASSGGLAGSNEQFF	TGTGCCAGCAGCGGGGGACTAGCTGGGTCCAATGAGCAGTTCTTC	15	NA	TRBD2	TRBJ2-1	TRBV5-4
CASSSWRGGDGNEQFF	TGTGCCAGCAGCTCTTGGCGGGGGGGCGATGGCAATGAGCAGTTCTTC	16	NA	TRBD2	TRBJ2-1	TRBV5-4